These 16 T cell receptor beta chains originate from one sample sequenced in a study of memory CD4+ T cells and cytomegalovirus serostatus. Single viable CD3+CD4+CD8-CD45RO+ cells were sorted as the memory CD4+ T cells. The protocol was immunoSEQ multiplex PCR, while the TCRdb copy is restricted to in-frame clones and leaves out a portion. The sample shows more than 45,000 clones, about 81% of them seen only once. Sequencing was carried out using memory CD4+ T cells from blood. The receptor source for this set is an adult in good health and CMV-seronegative.

About this clone itself: This sample also contains other DNA sequences that code for the same CDR3. The chain is built from TRBV14 and TRBJ1-1; D is undetermined. Deletions cut 4 bases from V and 0 bases from J, with 6 bases between. Germline lookup yields CDR1 SGHDN and CDR2 FVKESK. The CDR3 totals 13 residues. This CDR3 is CASSRDMNTEAFF. CDR3 DNA sequence: TGTGCCAGCAGCCGCGATATGAACACTGAAGCTTTCTTT.

This rearrangement joins TRBV30 to TRBJ2-3, with D perhaps matching TRBD2 (5 bases). Germline V gene sequence: CDR1 GTSNPN, CDR2 SVGIG (reference sequence). The CDR3 is 13 amino acids. DNA of the CDR3: TGTGCTCATGGACTCCCTTCGGTAGATACGCAGTATTTT. Translation gives CAHGLPSVDTQYF.

CDR3 region: CAISVGEVTYEQYF. CDR3 bases: TGTGCCATCAGTGTGGGGGAGGTTACCTACGAGCAGTACTTC. The chain carries TRBV10-3 and TRBJ2-7; D may be TRBD2 (6 bases). This CDR3 has 14 amino acids. V gave up 4 bases and J gave up 2 bases, with 12 bases separating them. Germline V gene lookup returns CDR1 ENHRY and CDR2 SYGVKD.

This clone was observed a handful of times. This chain links TRBV4-1 with TRBJ2-3, with D tentatively TRBD2 (5 bases). CDR1 and CDR2 from the germline V gene are MGHRA and YSYEKL. Trimming removed 1 base from V and 1 base from J, with 9 bases in between. The CDR3 extends over 15 amino acids. CDR3 in DNA: TGCGCCAGCAGCCAAGTCGGGGATCGCACAGATACGCAGTATTTT. It specifies CASSQVGDRTDTQYF.

The J gene is TRBJ2-7, the V gene TRBV4-2; TRBD1 is a possible D gene (7 bases). This CDR3 spans 15 amino acids. In germline, CDR1 is LGHNA, CDR2 YNFKEQ. Trimming took off 1 base at V and 3 bases at J, with 13 bases between the two ends. CDR3 DNA sequence: TGTGCCAGCAGCCAAGGTCAGGGGGGTCACTACGAGCAGTACTTC. Amino acids: CASSQGQGGHYEQYF.

The chain couples TRBV5-1 to TRBJ1-3; no reliable D call. Trimming cost V 0 bases and J 4 bases, with 14 bases left between them. Germline-derived CDR1 and CDR2 are SGHRS and YFSETQ. The CDR3 totals 16 residues. Here the CDR3 reads CASSLEGRREGNTIYF. The CDR3 DNA reads TGCGCCAGCAGCTTGGAGGGCAGGAGAGAAGGAAACACCATATATTTT. Using reference TRBV5-1 and TRBJ1-3 for the parts outside the CDR3, the full variable domain is KAGVTQTPRYLIKTRGQQVTLSCSPISGHRSVSWYQQTPGQGLQFLFEYFSETQRNKGNFPGRFSGRQFSNSRSEMNVSTLELGDSALYLCASSLEGRREGNTIYFGEGSWLTVV.

This chain uses TRBV5-1 with TRBJ1-1, with 8 bases aligning to TRBD1. CDR3 length: 14 residues. CDR1 and CDR2 from the germline V gene are SGHRS and YFSETQ. J lost 1 base, V lost 5 bases, and 4 bases had no gene match. The CDR3 DNA follows: TGCGCCAGCAGTAAGACAGGGGAGAACACTGAAGCTTTCTTT. It is translated as CASSKTGENTEAFF.

The chain employs TRBV5-1 and TRBJ1-2, with TRBD1 identical over 7 bases. J was trimmed by 3 bases and V by 7 bases; bases with no gene match: 0. Per the germline V gene, CDR1 is SGHRS and CDR2 is YFSETQ. The CDR3 sequence is 11 residues long. CDR3 residues: CASGQDYGYTF. Here the CDR3 DNA reads TGCGCCAGCGGACAGGACTATGGCTACACCTTC.

The chain has TRBV6-6 and TRBJ2-7; D is possibly TRBD2 (5 bases). Germline V gene lookup returns CDR1 MNHNY and CDR2 SVGAGI (reference sequence). The CDR3 sequence is 15 residues long. V lost 0 bases to trimming and J lost 3 bases, with 12 bases between them. The chain's CDR3 is CASSYSNGEHYEQYF. The CDR3 coding sequence is TGTGCCAGCAGTTACTCGAACGGGGAACACTACGAGCAGTACTTC.

Concerning this clone: The same CDR3 arises from other DNA sequences in this sample as well. The chain couples TRBV14 to TRBJ2-2, with no clear D. Germline assignment: CDR1 SGHDN and CDR2 FVKESK. Trimming pared 0 bases from V and 2 bases from J, leaving 7 bases between. There are 15 residues in the CDR3. For the CDR3, the DNA is TGTGCCAGCAGCCAAGAGCTAGGTAACACCGGGGAGCTGTTTTTT. This translates into CASSQELGNTGELFF.

The rearrangement uses TRBV30 and TRBJ1-4; no clear D. Germline V CDR1 and CDR2: GTSNPN, SVGIG (reference sequence). V was trimmed by 0 bases and J by 4 bases, leaving 9 bases between them. This CDR3 contains 14 residues. The CDR3 bases are TGTGCCTGGAGTGTGGGTGCTTTTAATGAAAAACTGTTTTTT. This codes for CAWSVGAFNEKLFF.

The V call is TRBV18, the J call TRBJ2-7; D is undetermined. This CDR3 contains 12 residues. Germline-derived CDR1 and CDR2 are KGHSH and LQKENI. With 4 bases removed from V and 3 bases from J, the gap between germline ends came to 7 bases. The CDR3 coding sequence is TGTGCCAGCTCACGACGGAGCTACGAGCAGTACTTC. As protein: CASSRRSYEQYF. Based on the CDR3 plus reference TRBV18 and TRBJ2-7, the full variable domain is NAGVMQNPRHLVRRRGQEARLRCSPMKGHSHVYWYRQLPEEGLKFMVYLQKENIIDESGMPKERFSAEFPKEGPSILRIQQVVRGDSAAYFCASSRRSYEQYFGPGTRLTVT.

The V gene is TRBV27, the J gene TRBJ2-5, with a possible D match to TRBD1 (8 bases). The CDR3 sequence is 16 residues long. The germline V gene has CDR1 MNHEY and CDR2 SMNVEV (reference sequence). V was cut by 6 bases and J by 7 bases, with 24 bases left in between. CDR3 protein: CASSHRGGRNVRTQYF. Here the CDR3 DNA reads TGTGCCAGCAGCCACAGGGGGGGCAGGAATGTTCGGACCCAGTACTTC.

This clone occurred once. V and J are TRBV6-6 and TRBJ1-1; no clear D gene. This CDR3 has 13 residues. Germline V gives CDR1 MNHNY, CDR2 SVGAGI (reference sequence). Trimming removed 2 bases at V and 7 bases at J, with 11 bases between. CDR3 region: CASSYLTGGEAFF. DNA for the CDR3: TGTGCCAGCAGTTACCTCACGGGTGGTGAAGCTTTCTTT.

The chain employs TRBV30 and TRBJ2-1; D ambiguous. The germline V gene encodes CDR1 GTSNPN and CDR2 SVGIG (reference sequence). With 5 bases removed from V and 5 bases from J, the gap between germline ends came to 7 bases. There are 11 residues in the CDR3. CDR3 sequence (DNA): TGTGCCTGGGTCGGTCACAATGAGCAGTTCTTC. Translated: CAWVGHNEQFF.

The chain employs TRBV6-6 and TRBJ1-2; 8 bases map to TRBD1. V trimming: 5 bases; J trimming: 5 bases; junction bases outside the gene matches: 10. Germline CDR1 is MNHNY and CDR2 is SVGAGI (reference sequence). The CDR3 is 15 residues long. In DNA form, the CDR3 reads TGTGCCAGCAGTACCGGACAGGGAAAGAGTTATGGCTACACCTTC. Its translation is CASSTGQGKSYGYTF.